This record covers a single T cell receptor (beta chain). The antigen is unknown. The CDR3 loop spans 15 amino acids. The V end was cut by 2 bases, the J end by 3 bases, with 8 bases between. Germline CDR1 is SEHNR and CDR2 is FQNEAQ (reference sequence). The data derive from a study of CD4+ T cells in melanoma. Notes on the study in general: Neoantigen-specific CD4+ T cells in melanoma reportedly had diverse differentiation states.

Method: immunoSEQ multiplex PCR; TCRdb's copy keeps in-frame clones and lacks some. This repertoire shows about 110,000 clones, 92% found once; its top ten account for around 3.3%. Sequencing input: peripheral blood. The chain recombines TRBV7-9 with TRBJ1-6, with D possibly matching TRBD1 (5 bases). This receptor was taken from a human donor with melanoma. CDR3 DNA: TGTGCCAGCAGCTTAAGGAGGGGCTATAATTCACCCCTCCACTTT. This gives the protein CASSLRRGYNSPLHF.